This T cell receptor (beta chain) appears in the sequencing data of a study of blood T cell repertoires in COVID-19 (dated by TCRdb to the early 2020s). Background on the whole study: Collaborator samples came from the United States, Italy and Spain and covered acute and convalescent phases of COVID-19. The dataset comprised deeply sampled blood TCRbeta repertoires from subjects exposed to, actively infected with, or recovered from COVID-19. Samples came from the ongoing ImmuneRACE study (first 160 participants) plus 1,254 subjects from 6 global collaborators. Nearly every sample came with metadata listing a de-identified subject ID, COVID-19 status, age in years and sex. HLA class I and class II types, where available, came from metadata supplied by the sample provider rather than from assay-based typing. The prospective study material was composed of cDNA or gDNA derived from T cells, B-cell-depleted T cells, or PBMCs. The repertoires were made available in a free public database intended to serve as a resource for research on the immune response to SARS-CoV-2.

In Seattle, one collaborating source enrolled patients while the infection was active and tracked those patients longitudinally over the course of disease. Each collaborating institution followed its own protocols to collect whole blood in K2EDTA tubes. For TCRbeta analysis, collaborators shipped samples in one of three forms: frozen whole blood, isolated PBMCs, or DNA extracted from either of those sample types. Taken from the germline V gene, the CDR1 and CDR2 loops are MNHEY and SVGEGT. Relative to germline, V is missing 0 bases and J is missing 4 bases, with 3 bases of the junction outside any gene match. There are 15 amino acids in the CDR3, from cysteine to phenylalanine inclusive. Only the CDR3 region is kept as DNA, spanning 45 bases read in frame from base 1. What the research found in general, with its limitations: The quantity of clinical and demographic metadata differed by source and by participant and was supplied without curation.

A single count supports this clone. No antigen is known for it. No clone much larger than this one lies a single base away; base qualities are absent. The immunoSEQ Assay, a bias-controlled multiplex PCR, was used to amplify TCRbeta CDR3 regions from genomic DNA. The original pipeline was this. Within the assay, amplification of reference gene primers was used to estimate how many nucleated cells each sample contained. To quantify the absolute abundance of each unique TCRbeta CDR3 rearrangement, sequence reads were collapsed and filtered. For each sample, productive Simpson clonality was calculated as the square root of Simpson's diversity index across productive rearrangements. What TCRdb holds here is the immuneACCESS table cut down to in-frame rearrangements. Part of the clones is not present; checked against another copy, under half of the missing clones reflect an unresolved V gene, and the others are unexplained. The V and J calls and the clone size are those of that table, but D and trimming were determined from the DNA. The sample includes about 210,000 clones, with under 90% observed a single time. More than 9% of the sample comes from the top ten.

The receptor comes from a woman older than 75 with COVID-19, enrolled during active disease. The source material was peripheral blood. Recombination linked TRBV6-2 or TRBV6-3 to TRBJ2-3, with TRBD2 matching 8 junction bases. CDR3 reads: CASSYSRGAADTQYF. At the DNA level, the sequence is TGTGCCAGCAGTTACTCGCGGGGGGCGGCAGATACGCAGTATTTT.